This T cell receptor (beta chain) derives from a study of cytomegalovirus exposure and HLA in healthy donors. Overall study results and limits: CMV serostatus was the sole immune exposure information available. Roughly uniform sequencing depth across donors was assumed, possibly incorrectly. Relative to the approximately 670-donor mean, N-insertions were reportedly fewer in an Asian-associated ancestry cluster in a later analysis. V segments that were indistinguishable, TRBV6-2 and TRBV6-3 among them, were omitted from analysis.

This PCR relied on a set of 60 Vbeta primers and 13 Jbeta primers. Data came from immunoSEQ multiplex PCR; TCRdb stores just in-frame clones and leaves some out. The sample has fewer than 95,000 clones, about 85% seen once. This clone was seen more than once but under ten times. Its antigen is undetermined. In germline, CDR1 is WSHSY, CDR2 SAAADI. CDR3 length: 15 residues. The sequence came from a man aged 35 to 55 in good health and CMV-seropositive. The rearrangement joins TRBV10-2 to TRBJ2-5; 11 bases map to TRBD2. TRBJ2-7 explains the end of the DNA better; the J call may be wrong. Sequenced sample: PBMCs. In DNA form, the CDR3 reads TGCGCCAGCAGTGAGGCTAGCGGGAGGACCTACGAGCAGTACTTC. Encoded protein: CASSEASGRTYEQYF.